This entry lists 14 T cell receptor beta chains sequenced from one sample in a study of blood T cell repertoires in COVID-19. Here immunoSEQ multiplex PCR was the method, and the copy in TCRdb shows in-frame clones only, minus some. The sample carries 85,000 to 100,000 clones, about 86% recorded once. The sequencing input was peripheral blood. The receptor source for this set is a woman aged 55-69 years in a cohort sampled during active or convalescent COVID-19.

The rearrangement joins TRBV5-1 to TRBJ1-1; a weak D match, TRBD1 (5 bases). Germline V gene sequence: CDR1 SGHRS, CDR2 YFSETQ. CDR3 length equals 14 residues. Trimming left V 5 bases short and J 2 bases short, with 13 bases between. CDR3 nucleotide sequence: TGCGCCAGCAGAGCCTCGCAGGGAAACACTGAAGCTTTCTTT. Translating it yields CASRASQGNTEAFF.

This clone showed up just a few times. The genes are TRBV6-6 and TRBJ2-7; D may be TRBD2 (5 bases). The CDR3 has 15 residues. Trimming removed 6 bases from V and 4 bases from J, with 19 bases in between. Germline V gene sequence: CDR1 MNHNY, CDR2 SVGAGI (reference sequence). CDR3 nucleotide sequence: TGTGCCAGCAGCCCTAGGAGCGGACGAATATACGAGCAGTACTTC. Amino acid sequence: CASSPRSGRIYEQYF.

The rearrangement joins TRBV4-2 to TRBJ2-3, with TRBD2 identical over 7 bases. Germline assignment: CDR1 LGHNA and CDR2 YNFKEQ. This CDR3 spans 15 amino acids. With 0 bases clipped from V and 5 bases from J, the junction kept 5 bases outside the gene matches. The CDR3 DNA is TGTGCCAGCAGCCAAGAGGGGCGGGAGATAGATACGCAGTATTTT. It specifies CASSQEGREIDTQYF.

The gene calls are TRBV30 and TRBJ2-5, with 8 bases fitting TRBD1. Germline lookup yields CDR1 GTSNPN and CDR2 SVGIG (reference sequence). V was pared by 0 bases and J by 5 bases, with 8 bases of the junction left unmatched. This CDR3 is built from 15 residues. This CDR3 is CAWSVGTGLRETQYF. The CDR3 bases are TGTGCCTGGAGTGTAGGGACAGGCCTCAGGGAGACCCAGTACTTC.

This sequence joins TRBV18 and TRBJ1-1; D is uncertain. CDR1 KGHSH and CDR2 LQKENI come from the germline V gene. The CDR3 sequence is 13 residues long. V dropped 4 bases and J dropped 0 bases, with 6 bases sitting between them. The CDR3 bases are TGTGCCAGCTCACGTCAGGTGAACACTGAAGCTTTCTTT. Translation: CASSRQVNTEAFF.

This chain uses TRBV6-6 with TRBJ2-7; D not certain. The CDR3 loop spans 12 amino acids. The germline CDR1 and CDR2 sequences are MNHNY and SVGAGI (reference sequence). Trimming took 5 bases from V and 3 from J, leaving 8 bases between them. The CDR3 loop reads CASSGFNYEQYF. The CDR3 DNA follows: TGTGCCAGCAGTGGCTTCAACTACGAGCAGTACTTC.

This clone was observed once. The chain links TRBV18 to TRBJ1-3; D is perhaps TRBD1 (6 bases). V lost 6 bases, J lost 2 bases, and 11 bases lay in between. CDR3 length: 14 amino acids. CDR1 is KGHSH, CDR2 LQKENI, per germline. This CDR3 is CASSRQDPGNTIYF. For the CDR3, the DNA is TGTGCCAGCTCTCGACAGGACCCTGGAAACACCATATATTTT.

This rearrangement joins TRBV19 to TRBJ1-1; D might be TRBD1 (6 bases). V lost 5 bases, J lost 11 bases, and 24 bases lay in between. Germline CDR1 is LNHDA and CDR2 is SQIVND (reference sequence). The CDR3 has 15 residues. In DNA, the CDR3 is TGTGCCAGTAGTCCCCTCATGCCTACAGGGAGGGAGGCTTTCTTT. Amino acids: CASSPLMPTGREAFF.

Only one count was recorded for this clone. V gene TRBV2 combines with J gene TRBJ2-1, with 10 nucleotides matching TRBD1. CDR1 and CDR2 (germline): SNHLY, FYNNEI. Trimming removed 2 bases from V and 8 bases from J; junction bases left unmatched: 6. This CDR3 comprises 15 residues. This CDR3 is CASSELGQGTDEQFF. In DNA form, the CDR3 reads TGTGCCAGCAGTGAACTGGGACAGGGGACGGATGAGCAGTTCTTC.

DNA for the CDR3: TGTGCCAGCTCGGGACAGGGAGGGAACACTGAAGCTTTCTTT. It codes for CASSGQGGNTEAFF. The V and J genes are TRBV18 and TRBJ1-1; 9 bases are a match to TRBD1. V lost 6 bases, J lost 1 base, and 3 bases stayed unmatched. The CDR3 is made up of 14 amino acids. Germline assignment: CDR1 KGHSH and CDR2 LQKENI.

V and J are TRBV6-6 and TRBJ1-2; TRBD1 agrees at 10 bases. Trimming at V came to 2 bases and at J to 7 bases, leaving 7 bases not matched to a gene. The CDR3 is made up of 15 amino acids. Germline CDR1 is MNHNY and CDR2 is SVGAGI (reference sequence). CDR3 protein: CASSYDNDRGLGYTF. CDR3 sequence (DNA): TGTGCCAGCAGTTACGACAACGACAGGGGGCTTGGCTACACCTTC.

The rearrangement links TRBV6-5 to TRBJ2-6; possibly TRBD1 for D (5 bases). The CDR3 extends over 15 amino acids. CDR1 MNHEY and CDR2 SVGAGI come from the germline V gene. The germline V and J ends were trimmed by 2 bases and 5 bases, with 10 bases remaining between them. This CDR3 is CASSYGRARANVLTF. In nucleotides, the CDR3 is TGTGCCAGCAGTTACGGCAGGGCGAGGGCCAACGTCCTGACTTTC.

The rearrangement uses TRBV7-9 and TRBJ2-2, with D perhaps TRBD2 (6 bases). Germline CDR1 reads SEHNR; CDR2 reads FQNEAQ (reference sequence). Trimming cost V 5 bases and J 5 bases, with 18 bases left between them. This CDR3 region has 16 residues. The CDR3 is CASSAQGGIATGELFF. As DNA, the CDR3 is TGTGCCAGCAGCGCCCAAGGCGGGATAGCGACCGGGGAGCTGTTTTTT.

The chain has TRBV12-5 and TRBJ1-1, with a tentative D call TRBD1 (6 bases). CDR1 and CDR2 from the germline V gene are LGHNT and FRNRAP. The CDR3 is 17 amino acids. V lost 0 bases and J 2 bases, leaving 16 bases between the germline ends. The CDR3 DNA is TGTGCTAGTGGTTTGGTAATTCCGGGACACTTAAACACTGAAGCTTTCTTT. It translates to CASGLVIPGHLNTEAFF. Drawing the rest from reference TRBV12-5 and TRBJ1-1, the complete variable domain is DARVTQTPRHKVTEMGQEVTMRCQPILGHNTVFWYRQTMMQGLELLAYFRNRAPLDDSGMPKDRFSAEMPDATLATLKIQPSEPRDSAVYFCASGLVIPGHLNTEAFFGQGTRLTVV.